Presented here are 27 T cell receptor beta chains from one specimen sequenced in a study of T cell changes during pregnancy in multiple sclerosis (dated by TCRdb to between 2019 and 2020). Library generation was performed with the immunoSEQ multiplex PCR assay. The immuneACCESS repertoire file appears here via TCRdb, limited to in-frame rearrangements. These files lack a portion of the clones; in checked studies, under half of the deficit traces to unresolved V genes, and the cause of the others is not known. In this sample the table shows over 85,000 clones, 75% to 95% of which occur a single time. The top ten constitute around 2% of the sample. The source material was peripheral blood, sampled in the first trimester of pregnancy. Receptor source: a female donor in good health, enrolled as a control in a pregnancy study.

The sample holds a few counts of this clone. The chain recombines TRBV20-1 with TRBJ1-1; TRBD1 matches 10 bases. The CDR3 runs 11 residues. Looked up from germline, CDR1 is DFQATT and CDR2 is SNEGSKA (reference sequence). With V trimmed by 5 bases and J by 10 bases, 4 bases remained unmatched. CDR3 sequence reads: CSAGQGERAFF. CDR3 nucleotides: TGCAGTGCTGGACAGGGGGAGAGAGCTTTCTTT.

This clone was counted a single time. The V gene is TRBV29-1, the J gene TRBJ1-2, with 7 bases matching TRBD1. This CDR3 is 12 amino acids long. The trim removed 6 bases at V and 7 bases at J, leaving 8 bases unmatched. CDR1 is SQVTM, CDR2 ANQGSEA, per germline. Written as DNA, the CDR3 is TGCAGCGTCCCGGACAGGTCGTTTGGCTACACCTTC. Translated: CSVPDRSFGYTF.

This chain links TRBV5-1 with TRBJ2-7; D not certain. The CDR3 has 13 amino acids. The V and J ends lost 0 bases and 0 bases respectively, with 4 bases between them. Germline values: CDR1 SGHRS, CDR2 YFSETQ. CDR3: CASSLDGSYEQYF. The CDR3 DNA sequence: TGCGCCAGCAGCTTGGACGGCTCCTACGAGCAGTACTTC. The entire variable domain, with the rest obtained from reference TRBV5-1 and TRBJ2-7, is as follows: KAGVTQTPRYLIKTRGQQVTLSCSPISGHRSVSWYQQTPGQGLQFLFEYFSETQRNKGNFPGRFSGRQFSNSRSEMNVSTLELGDSALYLCASSLDGSYEQYFGPGTRLTVT.

The chain carries TRBV12-5 and TRBJ2-7; D is unclear. V shed 3 bases and J shed 5 bases, with 14 bases lying between them. Germline V gene sequence: CDR1 LGHNT, CDR2 FRNRAP. The CDR3 length is 14 residues. The CDR3 spells CASGFLSPGDEQYF. The CDR3 nucleotides read TGTGCTAGTGGTTTTCTTTCCCCCGGAGACGAGCAGTACTTC.

The V call is TRBV7-9, the J call TRBJ1-1; 7 bases line up with TRBD1. The V gene's germline CDR1 is SEHNR and CDR2 FQNEAQ (reference sequence). V trimming: 6 bases; J trimming: 4 bases; junction bases outside the gene matches: 5. CDR3 length equals 13 residues. The CDR3 DNA follows: TGTGCCAGCAGACCACAGGGGACCACTGAAGCTTTCTTT. Translated: CASRPQGTTEAFF.

V and J are TRBV11-2 and TRBJ2-7; D might be TRBD2 (7 bases). Trimming pared 3 bases from V and 6 bases from J, leaving 15 bases between. Germline-derived CDR1 and CDR2 are SGHAT and FQNNGV. CDR3 length: 14 residues. The CDR3 nucleotides are TGTGCCAGCAGCTTCGGGGGGCTAAAGGGCGAGCAGTACTTC. Its translation: CASSFGGLKGEQYF.

The rearrangement uses TRBV19 and TRBJ1-5, with TRBD1 matching 8 bases. This CDR3 has 15 residues. Germline V gene data show CDR1 as LNHDA and CDR2 as SQIVND (reference sequence). After removal of 3 bases from V and 6 bases from J, the junction contained 7 bases not matched to a gene. The CDR3 DNA reads TGTGCCAGTAGTATCCCAGGGGGCGCGGGTCAGCCCCAGCATTTT. Its protein is CASSIPGGAGQPQHF.

There are a few counts of this clone. The chain couples TRBV18 to TRBJ2-2, with 8 bases fitting TRBD1. V shed 3 bases and J 2 bases; nucleotides not matched to a gene: 5. From germline, CDR1 is KGHSH and CDR2 LQKENI. This CDR3 has 16 residues. The CDR3 coding sequence is TGTGCCAGCTCACCTTTTGGACAGGGCAACACCGGGGAGCTGTTTTTT. This translates into CASSPFGQGNTGELFF.

The chain joins TRBV6-6 to TRBJ2-7; maybe TRBD2 (6 bases). This CDR3 has 13 amino acids. The germline V and J ends were trimmed by 8 bases and 7 bases, with 18 bases remaining between them. Germline V gives CDR1 MNHNY, CDR2 SVGAGI (reference sequence). CDR3 bases: TGTGCCAGCGGGGGTATCATCGGAGGGGAGCAGTACTTC. This sequence encodes CASGGIIGGEQYF.

V is TRBV6-5 and J is TRBJ1-2; D is perhaps TRBD1 (6 bases). With 4 bases removed from V and 4 bases from J, the gap between germline ends came to 13 bases. Germline V gene lookup returns CDR1 MNHEY and CDR2 SVGAGI. The CDR3 spans 14 residues. DNA for the CDR3: TGTGCCAGCAGTTCCCTGGGGGCTAGCTATGGCTACACCTTC. Amino acids: CASSSLGASYGYTF.

The rearrangement uses TRBV29-1 and TRBJ1-2, with 8 bases lining up with TRBD1. Germline-derived CDR1 and CDR2 are SQVTM and ANQGSEA. This CDR3 is built from 12 residues. After removal of 7 bases from V and 4 bases from J, the junction contained 5 bases not matched to a gene. In DNA, the CDR3 is TGCAGCGGGGCTCAGGGGGCCTATGGCTACACCTTC. Residues: CSGAQGAYGYTF.

This chain joins TRBV7-2 and TRBJ2-1; maybe TRBD1 (5 bases). V lost 1 base and J lost 3, with 10 bases in between. CDR1 and CDR2 from the germline V gene are SGHTA and FQGNSA. This CDR3 region has 15 residues. CDR3 sequence: CASSLGVRVYNEQFF. The CDR3 DNA reads as TGTGCCAGCAGCTTAGGGGTCAGGGTCTACAATGAGCAGTTCTTC.

This clone appeared a single time. V is TRBV18 and J is TRBJ2-1; 7 nucleotides align to TRBD2. Germline V gene sequence: CDR1 KGHSH, CDR2 LQKENI. V lost 4 bases to trimming and J lost 5 bases; unmatched junction nucleotides: 11. This CDR3 contains 16 residues. The CDR3 loop reads CASSQTGAGVDNEQFF. The DNA of the CDR3 is TGTGCCAGCTCACAGACCGGGGCGGGGGTCGACAATGAGCAGTTCTTC. Combining the CDR3 with reference TRBV18 and TRBJ2-1 gives the whole variable domain NAGVMQNPRHLVRRRGQEARLRCSPMKGHSHVYWYRQLPEEGLKFMVYLQKENIIDESGMPKERFSAEFPKEGPSILRIQQVVRGDSAAYFCASSQTGAGVDNEQFFGPGTRLTVL.

This rearrangement joins TRBV7-9 to TRBJ1-4; a possible D gene is TRBD1 (5 bases). There are 17 residues in the CDR3. Germline V gene sequence: CDR1 SEHNR, CDR2 FQNEAQ (reference sequence). With 1 base removed from V and 3 bases from J, the gap between germline ends came to 15 bases. The CDR3 protein is CASSLDPREEPNEKLFF. The CDR3 DNA sequence: TGTGCCAGCAGCTTAGACCCCAGGGAGGAACCTAATGAAAAACTGTTTTTT.

This clone showed up just once. This chain links TRBV5-1 with TRBJ1-2; 9 nucleotides agree with TRBD1. This CDR3 is built from 14 residues. Germline trimming cut 3 bases from V and 6 bases from J; bases unmatched to any gene: 6. Germline V gives CDR1 SGHRS, CDR2 YFSETQ. CDR3 region: CASSWRTGADGYTF. In DNA form, the CDR3 reads TGCGCCAGCAGCTGGAGGACAGGGGCGGATGGCTACACCTTC. Based on the CDR3 plus reference TRBV5-1 and TRBJ1-2, the full variable domain is KAGVTQTPRYLIKTRGQQVTLSCSPISGHRSVSWYQQTPGQGLQFLFEYFSETQRNKGNFPGRFSGRQFSNSRSEMNVSTLELGDSALYLCASSWRTGADGYTFGSGTRLTVV.

J is TRBJ2-3 and V is TRBV6-6; 8 positions agree with TRBD2. CDR3 length: 16 residues. Germline CDR1 is MNHNY and CDR2 is SVGAGI (reference sequence). V gave up 5 bases and J gave up 3 bases; unmatched junction bases: 10. CDR3 in amino acids: CASSTPGLGLTDTQYF. The CDR3 nucleotides are TGTGCCAGCAGTACGCCGGGACTAGGGTTAACAGATACGCAGTATTTT.

The chain combines TRBV7-9 with TRBJ1-5; D gene unclear. Germline assignment: CDR1 SEHNR and CDR2 FQNEAQ (reference sequence). CDR3 size: 13 residues. V was trimmed by 1 base and J by 8 bases, leaving 9 bases between them. CDR3 residues: CASSLGGNKPQHF. CDR3 DNA sequence: TGTGCCAGCAGCTTAGGAGGGAATAAGCCCCAGCATTTT.

The CDR3 sequence: CASSMRGNTIYF. The CDR3, as DNA: TGTGCCAGTAGTATGCGGGGAAACACCATATATTTT. V is TRBV19 and J is TRBJ1-3; D is ambiguous. V was clipped by 3 bases and J by 4 bases, with 4 bases between them. CDR3 length: 12 residues. Germline V gene sequence: CDR1 LNHDA, CDR2 SQIVND (reference sequence).

The V and J genes are TRBV6-5 and TRBJ1-2; the match to TRBD1 covers 7 bases. Germline CDR1 is MNHEY and CDR2 is SVGAGI. This CDR3 region has 15 residues. The ends lost 8 bases at V and 2 bases at J; junction bases unmatched: 11. The CDR3 sequence is CASPVRGQWNYGYTF. The DNA for the CDR3 is TGTGCCAGCCCGGTGAGGGGACAGTGGAACTATGGCTACACCTTC.

The chain uses TRBV7-3 and TRBJ1-6; D is undetermined. Germline values: CDR1 SGHTA, CDR2 FQGTGA. The CDR3 has 13 amino acids. With 3 bases removed from V and 13 bases from J, the gap between germline ends came to 13 bases. The CDR3 DNA follows: TGTGCCAGCAGCTTTCAGACGGGAGCTCCCCTCCACTTT. It specifies CASSFQTGAPLHF.

This chain connects TRBV6-6 to TRBJ2-7; possible D gene TRBD1, 5 bases. The CDR3 length is 13 residues. Deletions cut 6 bases from V and 3 bases from J, with 12 bases between. Looked up from germline, CDR1 is MNHNY and CDR2 is SVGAGI (reference sequence). CDR3 loop: CASSRQRNYEQYF. Here the CDR3 DNA reads TGTGCCAGCAGCCGACAGAGAAACTACGAGCAGTACTTC.

The chain uses TRBV6-1 and TRBJ2-5; 11 bases agree with TRBD2. Germline loops: CDR1 MNHNS, CDR2 SASEGT. V dropped 6 bases and J dropped 5; count of bases not matched to a gene: 5. The CDR3 contains 14 residues. The CDR3 protein is CASRVAGGPETQYF. The CDR3 nucleotides are TGTGCCAGCAGGGTAGCGGGGGGGCCCGAGACCCAGTACTTC.

The rearrangement uses TRBV6-5 and TRBJ1-3; D unclear. V lost 4 bases, J lost 1 base, and 11 bases lay in between. Looked up from germline, CDR1 is MNHEY and CDR2 is SVGAGI. This CDR3 contains 15 residues. The DNA for the CDR3 is TGTGCCAGCAGTTCACCCGCGGCATCTGGAAACACCATATATTTT. Its protein product is CASSSPAASGNTIYF.

The CDR3 region has the DNA TGCGCCAGCAGCCAAGAAGCGCGAACTGAAGCTTTCTTT. It specifies CASSQEARTEAFF. J is TRBJ1-1 and V is TRBV4-3; the D is unclear. Looked up from germline, CDR1 is LGHNA and CDR2 is YSLEER. This CDR3 is built from 13 residues. V lost 0 bases to trimming and J lost 5 bases, with 7 bases between them.

A few counts support this clone. The chain combines TRBV9 with TRBJ2-1; 12 nucleotides agree with TRBD2. Germline CDR1 SGDLS, CDR2 YYNGEE. The CDR3 has 15 residues. V dropped 0 bases and J dropped 6; count of bases not matched to a gene: 1. CDR3 nucleotides: TGTGCCAGCAGCGTAGCTAGCGGGGGGGGCAATGAGCAGTTCTTC. Encoded protein: CASSVASGGGNEQFF.

V is TRBV15 and J is TRBJ1-5; weak D call: TRBD1 (6 bases). Germline CDR1 is LNHNV and CDR2 is YYDKDF (reference sequence). This CDR3 is 15 amino acids long. Trimming cost V 3 bases and J 5 bases, with 14 bases left between them. The DNA of the CDR3 is TGTGCCACCAGCAGGGACGACAGGCGACATCAGCCCCAGCATTTT. Its translation is CATSRDDRRHQPQHF.

The V call is TRBV4-2, the J call TRBJ1-1, with D perhaps TRBD1 (5 bases). Trimming took off 4 bases at V and 2 bases at J, with 11 bases between the two ends. CDR3 length: 14 residues. Germline CDR1 reads LGHNA; CDR2 reads YNFKEQ. CDR3 region: CASSRGRTNTEAFF. Written as DNA, the CDR3 is TGTGCCAGCAGCCGAGGACGGACAAACACTGAAGCTTTCTTT.